This is a list of T cell receptor beta chains from one sample in a study of T cell repertoires in aging, cancer and after chemotherapy. TCRdb reprocessed the multiplex PCR reads via MiXCR and lists one record per CDR3 protein. The data hold around 9,000 distinct CDR3 sequences, with 35% to 45% observed a single time. Sequencing was performed on blood. These receptors originate from a human donor with a solid tumor. Both conserved end residues are part of each CDR3. A D gene is named only where the DNA matches it firmly. The size field is filled for only some rows; it gives once, few, many or a size class.

v_gene: TRBV29-1
j_gene: TRBJ1-2
abundance: medium-sized
d_gene: .
len: 11
CDR3nt: TGCAGCGGTGGTGCATCTAGAGGCTACACCTTC
CDR3aa: CSGGASRGYTF

v_gene: TRBV19
j_gene: TRBJ2-5
abundance: medium-sized
d_gene: .
len: 13
CDR3nt: TGTGCCAGTACCCCGACAGCGGACGAGACCCAGTACTTC
CDR3aa: CASTPTADETQYF

v_gene: TRBV30
j_gene: TRBJ2-6
abundance: few
d_gene: .
len: 15
CDR3nt: TGTGCCTGGAGGTGGGTGAGCTCTGGGGCCAACGTCCTGACTTTC
CDR3aa: CAWRWVSSGANVLTF

v_gene: TRBV12-3/TRBV12-4
j_gene: TRBJ1-2
abundance: few
d_gene: TRBD1
len: 14
CDR3nt: TGTGCCAGCAGTTTAACAGGGGCTAACTATGGCTACACCTTC
CDR3aa: CASSLTGANYGYTF

v_gene: TRBV11-3
j_gene: TRBJ2-2
abundance: .
d_gene: TRBD1
len: 13
CDR3nt: TGTGCCAGCAGTATTACAGGGGACGGGGAGCTGTTTTTT
CDR3aa: CASSITGDGELFF

v_gene: TRBV12-3/TRBV12-4
j_gene: TRBJ2-6
abundance: few
d_gene: TRBD1
len: 19
CDR3nt: TGTGCCAGCAGACCCACCCCGGGACAGAAAAACTCTGGGGCCAACGTCCTGACTTTC
CDR3aa: CASRPTPGQKNSGANVLTF

v_gene: TRBV11-3
j_gene: TRBJ1-2
abundance: .
d_gene: .
len: 14
CDR3nt: TGTGCCAGCAGCCAAGTTGGGAGCTTCTATGGCTACACCTTC
CDR3aa: CASSQVGSFYGYTF

v_gene: TRBV10-3
j_gene: TRBJ2-6
abundance: medium-sized
d_gene: .
len: 18
CDR3nt: TGTGCCATCAGTGAGGCGATCGCCGCGCGCTCTGGGGCCAACGTCCTGACTTTC
CDR3aa: CAISEAIAARSGANVLTF

v_gene: TRBV12-3/TRBV12-4
j_gene: TRBJ1-2
abundance: .
d_gene: .
len: 17
CDR3nt: TGTGCCAGCAGCGATGGGGGGGGGGCGGGATCGCTCTTCGGCTACACCTTC
CDR3aa: CASSDGGGAGSLFGYTF

v_gene: TRBV27
j_gene: TRBJ2-5
abundance: .
d_gene: .
len: 13
CDR3nt: TGTGCCAGCAGTCCCAGATCAGGGGAGACCCAGTACTTC
CDR3aa: CASSPRSGETQYF

v_gene: TRBV30
j_gene: TRBJ1-2
abundance: .
d_gene: TRBD1
len: 17
CDR3nt: TGTGCCTGGAAGTGGGGCAGGGGGTTGGCGAATAACTATGGCTACACCTTC
CDR3aa: CAWKWGRGLANNYGYTF

v_gene: TRBV6-1
j_gene: TRBJ2-3
abundance: .
d_gene: .
len: 11
CDR3nt: TGTGCCAGCAGCCAGGGGGATACGCAGTATTTT
CDR3aa: CASSQGDTQYF

v_gene: TRBV5-6
j_gene: TRBJ2-6
abundance: few
d_gene: .
len: 15
CDR3nt: TGTGCCAGCAGCTTGGTGGGGCCTGGGGCCAACGTCCTGACTTTC
CDR3aa: CASSLVGPGANVLTF

v_gene: TRBV5-1
j_gene: TRBJ2-2
abundance: few
d_gene: .
len: 15
CDR3nt: TGCGCCAGCAGCTTGTCCACGGACAACACCGGGGAGCTGTTTTTT
CDR3aa: CASSLSTDNTGELFF

v_gene: TRBV12-3/TRBV12-4
j_gene: TRBJ2-3
abundance: .
d_gene: .
len: 14
CDR3nt: TGTGCCAGCAGTTTGCACCTTTTTACAGATACGCAGTATTTT
CDR3aa: CASSLHLFTDTQYF

v_gene: TRBV19
j_gene: TRBJ2-7
abundance: few
d_gene: TRBD1
len: 14
CDR3nt: TGTGCCAGTAGTTCCCAGGGACAGGGCTACGAGCAGTACTTC
CDR3aa: CASSSQGQGYEQYF

v_gene: TRBV11-3
j_gene: TRBJ2-1
abundance: .
d_gene: TRBD2
len: 19
CDR3nt: TGTGCCAGCAGCTTAGTCCTGCCCGGACTAGCGGGCTCCTACAATGAGCAGTTCTTC
CDR3aa: CASSLVLPGLAGSYNEQFF

v_gene: TRBV30
j_gene: TRBJ1-1
abundance: .
d_gene: .
len: 13
CDR3nt: TGTGCCTGGGAGTTGGGCGCGACACCTGAAGCTTTCTTT
CDR3aa: CAWELGATPEAFF

v_gene: TRBV18
j_gene: TRBJ1-1
abundance: .
d_gene: TRBD1
len: 15
CDR3nt: TGTGCCAGCTCACCACGGACAGGTATGAACACTGAAGCTTTCTTT
CDR3aa: CASSPRTGMNTEAFF

v_gene: TRBV6-5
j_gene: TRBJ2-7
abundance: .
d_gene: TRBD2
len: 15
CDR3nt: TGTGCCAGCAGTTACGGGACTAGCGGGACTGGCGAGCAGTACTTC
CDR3aa: CASSYGTSGTGEQYF

v_gene: TRBV11-3
j_gene: TRBJ2-5
abundance: few
d_gene: .
len: 15
CDR3nt: TGTGCCAGCAGCTTAATGGTGGGTAGCGCGAAGACCCAGTACTTC
CDR3aa: CASSLMVGSAKTQYF

v_gene: TRBV10-3
j_gene: TRBJ1-5
abundance: .
d_gene: .
len: 14
CDR3nt: TGTGCCATCAGTGAGGGAATTAGCAATCAGCCCCAGCATTTT
CDR3aa: CAISEGISNQPQHF

v_gene: TRBV24-1
j_gene: TRBJ2-3
abundance: few
d_gene: TRBD2
len: 17
CDR3nt: TGTGCCACCAGTGTTGGGCTAGCGGGGCCTAGCACAGATACGCAGTATTTT
CDR3aa: CATSVGLAGPSTDTQYF

v_gene: TRBV19
j_gene: TRBJ2-5
abundance: few
d_gene: .
len: 13
CDR3nt: TGTGCCAGTAGTCCCGGCCCCGGAGAGACCCAGTACTTC
CDR3aa: CASSPGPGETQYF

v_gene: TRBV15
j_gene: TRBJ2-1
abundance: medium-sized
d_gene: TRBD2
len: 16
CDR3nt: TGTGCCACCAGCGGGAGACTAGCGGGAGTTGGGGATGAGCAGTTCTTC
CDR3aa: CATSGRLAGVGDEQFF

v_gene: TRBV6-6
j_gene: TRBJ2-3
abundance: few
d_gene: TRBD1
len: 13
CDR3nt: TGTGCCAGCAGTCAGGGGGAGAAAGATACGCAGTATTTT
CDR3aa: CASSQGEKDTQYF

v_gene: TRBV5-4
j_gene: TRBJ1-2
abundance: once
d_gene: .
len: 15
CDR3nt: TGTGCCAGCAGCTTAGGCCGGCTGATAGAGGGGGGCTACACCTTC
CDR3aa: CASSLGRLIEGGYTF

v_gene: TRBV11-3
j_gene: TRBJ2-7
abundance: .
d_gene: TRBD2
len: 15
CDR3nt: TGTGCCAGCAGCTTTTCGGGGACTAGCGGGAGCGAGCAGTACTTC
CDR3aa: CASSFSGTSGSEQYF

v_gene: TRBV27
j_gene: TRBJ2-3
abundance: .
d_gene: .
len: 14
CDR3nt: TGTGCCAGCAGTTTAAGGGGGGTCACAGATACGCAGTATTTT
CDR3aa: CASSLRGVTDTQYF

v_gene: TRBV11-3
j_gene: TRBJ1-2
abundance: .
d_gene: .
len: 14
CDR3nt: TGTGCCAGCAGCTTAGTCAGAGATCAGAACGGCTACACCTTC
CDR3aa: CASSLVRDQNGYTF

v_gene: TRBV11-1
j_gene: TRBJ2-1
abundance: few
d_gene: TRBD1
len: 16
CDR3nt: TGTGCCAGCAGCTCGCCCCCCGGGACAGGGTACAATGAGCAGTTCTTC
CDR3aa: CASSSPPGTGYNEQFF

v_gene: TRBV12-3/TRBV12-4
j_gene: TRBJ1-3
abundance: .
d_gene: .
len: 13
CDR3nt: TGTGCCAGCAGTTACGGAGATAGAAACACCATATATTTT
CDR3aa: CASSYGDRNTIYF

v_gene: TRBV6-2/TRBV6-3
j_gene: TRBJ1-6
abundance: .
d_gene: .
len: 18
CDR3nt: TGTGCCAGCAGTTTGGGGGACACATTGAGCTCCTATAATTCACCCCTCCACTTT
CDR3aa: CASSLGDTLSSYNSPLHF

v_gene: TRBV19
j_gene: TRBJ1-5
abundance: .
d_gene: TRBD1
len: 14
CDR3nt: TGTGCCAGTACTATGACAGGGGACAATCAGCCCCAGCATTTT
CDR3aa: CASTMTGDNQPQHF

v_gene: TRBV27
j_gene: TRBJ2-5
abundance: .
d_gene: .
len: 14
CDR3nt: TGTGCCAGCAGTTTGCGGGGGCCACAAGAGACCCAGTACTTC
CDR3aa: CASSLRGPQETQYF

v_gene: TRBV19
j_gene: TRBJ2-3
abundance: .
d_gene: .
len: 15
CDR3nt: TGTGCCAGTAGTATGCGCCCAATGGACACAGATACGCAGTATTTT
CDR3aa: CASSMRPMDTDTQYF

v_gene: TRBV19
j_gene: TRBJ2-5
abundance: .
d_gene: TRBD2
len: 15
CDR3nt: TGTGCCAGTAGTATACAGGCTAGCGGCCAAGAGACCCAGTACTTC
CDR3aa: CASSIQASGQETQYF

v_gene: TRBV19
j_gene: TRBJ1-1
abundance: few
d_gene: .
len: 14
CDR3nt: TGTGCCAGTAGTGTCGGGCCCCCGGGCACTGAAGCTTTCTTT
CDR3aa: CASSVGPPGTEAFF

v_gene: TRBV27
j_gene: TRBJ1-1
abundance: .
d_gene: .
len: 16
CDR3nt: TGTGCCAGCAGTGTAAACGCCGGGACTCGAAACACTGAAGCTTTCTTT
CDR3aa: CASSVNAGTRNTEAFF

v_gene: TRBV6-5
j_gene: TRBJ2-6
abundance: medium-sized
d_gene: TRBD2
len: 18
CDR3nt: TGTGCCAGCAGTCCCTCCCCGGGGGGAGACTCTGGGGCCAACGTCCTGACTTTC
CDR3aa: CASSPSPGGDSGANVLTF

v_gene: TRBV6-5
j_gene: TRBJ2-7
abundance: .
d_gene: .
len: 14
CDR3nt: TGTGCCAGCAGTGCGACGACTAGGATCCACGAGCAGTACTTC
CDR3aa: CASSATTRIHEQYF

v_gene: TRBV19
j_gene: TRBJ2-2
abundance: few
d_gene: .
len: 14
CDR3nt: TGTGCCAGTAGTATATCACAGGGTAGCGGGGAGCTGTTTTTT
CDR3aa: CASSISQGSGELFF

v_gene: TRBV19
j_gene: TRBJ2-1
abundance: few
d_gene: .
len: 15
CDR3nt: TGTGCCAGAATGTACCCGGGGAATTTGAGGGGGGAGCAGTTCTTC
CDR3aa: CARMYPGNLRGEQFF

v_gene: TRBV10-3
j_gene: TRBJ2-2
abundance: .
d_gene: .
len: 15
CDR3nt: TGTGCCATCAGTGAAGGCGGGCGAGACACCGGGGAGCTGTTTTTT
CDR3aa: CAISEGGRDTGELFF

v_gene: TRBV6-2/TRBV6-3
j_gene: TRBJ2-2
abundance: few
d_gene: .
len: 16
CDR3nt: TGTGCCAGCAGTACGACCCGGAGGGCGAACACCGGGGAGCTGTTTTTT
CDR3aa: CASSTTRRANTGELFF

v_gene: TRBV29-1
j_gene: TRBJ2-7
abundance: medium-sized
d_gene: .
len: 16
CDR3nt: TGCAGCGTTGAAGTTGTCGTGCCACCCGACTCCTACGAGCAGTACTTC
CDR3aa: CSVEVVVPPDSYEQYF

v_gene: TRBV12-3/TRBV12-4
j_gene: TRBJ2-1
abundance: .
d_gene: .
len: 12
CDR3nt: TGTGCCATCAGTGACCAGTGGAATGAGCAGTTCTTC
CDR3aa: CAISDQWNEQFF

v_gene: TRBV5-1
j_gene: TRBJ1-1
abundance: few
d_gene: TRBD1
len: 14
CDR3nt: TGTGCCAGCAGACTTACAGGGGCGTACACTGAAGCTTTCTTT
CDR3aa: CASRLTGAYTEAFF

v_gene: TRBV6-5
j_gene: TRBJ2-1
abundance: .
d_gene: TRBD2
len: 16
CDR3nt: TGTGCCAGCAACCAGCTGGCTAGCGGGAGGGCCAATGAGCAGTTCTTC
CDR3aa: CASNQLASGRANEQFF

v_gene: TRBV4-3
j_gene: TRBJ2-1
abundance: .
d_gene: TRBD2
len: 13
CDR3nt: TGTGCCAGCAGCCAAGATCAAAGGACTAGGCGGTTCTTC
CDR3aa: CASSQDQRTRRFF

v_gene: TRBV5-4
j_gene: TRBJ2-2
abundance: .
d_gene: .
len: 15
CDR3nt: TGTGCCAGCAGCTTGGCCTCGGGGGCGCGGGGGGAGCTGTTTTTT
CDR3aa: CASSLASGARGELFF

v_gene: TRBV25-1
j_gene: TRBJ2-3
abundance: .
d_gene: TRBD2
len: 16
CDR3nt: TGTGCCAGCAGTGATCGACTAGCGGGAGCATCAGATACGCAGTATTTT
CDR3aa: CASSDRLAGASDTQYF

v_gene: TRBV30
j_gene: TRBJ1-2
abundance: .
d_gene: .
len: 13
CDR3nt: TGTGCCTGGGACTTAGGACAGAGGAGCGGCTACACCTTC
CDR3aa: CAWDLGQRSGYTF

v_gene: TRBV12-3/TRBV12-4
j_gene: TRBJ2-1
abundance: .
d_gene: .
len: 14
CDR3nt: TGTGCCAGCAGTTTAGATAGCGGCGTCGATGAGCAGTTCTTC
CDR3aa: CASSLDSGVDEQFF

v_gene: TRBV5-1
j_gene: TRBJ2-7
abundance: .
d_gene: TRBD1
len: 14
CDR3nt: TGCGCCAGCAGCTTTCGACAGGGCTCCTACGAGCAGTACTTC
CDR3aa: CASSFRQGSYEQYF

v_gene: TRBV12-3/TRBV12-4
j_gene: TRBJ2-7
abundance: .
d_gene: TRBD2
len: 12
CDR3nt: TGTGCCAGCACCTACACGGGGGGGGAGCAGTACTTC
CDR3aa: CASTYTGGEQYF

v_gene: TRBV5-5
j_gene: TRBJ1-2
abundance: .
d_gene: .
len: 15
CDR3nt: TGTGCCAGCAGCTTGGGCGCTGGACAATCCTATGGCTACACCTTC
CDR3aa: CASSLGAGQSYGYTF

v_gene: TRBV6-1
j_gene: TRBJ2-5
abundance: .
d_gene: .
len: 13
CDR3nt: TGTGCCAGCAGGAGCAGGGAGTCGGAGACCCAGTACTTC
CDR3aa: CASRSRESETQYF

v_gene: TRBV18
j_gene: TRBJ1-1
abundance: .
d_gene: .
len: 13
CDR3nt: TGTGCCAGCTCACCAGGACCCGGGACTGAAGCTTTCTTT
CDR3aa: CASSPGPGTEAFF